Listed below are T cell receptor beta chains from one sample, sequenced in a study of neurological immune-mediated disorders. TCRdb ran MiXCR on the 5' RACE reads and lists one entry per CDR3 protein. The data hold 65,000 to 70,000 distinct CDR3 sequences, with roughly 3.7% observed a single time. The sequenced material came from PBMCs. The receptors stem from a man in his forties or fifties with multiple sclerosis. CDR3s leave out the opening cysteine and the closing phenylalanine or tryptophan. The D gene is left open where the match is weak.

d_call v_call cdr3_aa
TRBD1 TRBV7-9 ASSLTGQGGTEAF
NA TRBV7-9 ASSLPWPPLH
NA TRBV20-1 SARDVAGAGNSPLH
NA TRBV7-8 ASSLGYREPQN
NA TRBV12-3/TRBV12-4 AGRDKNTGELF
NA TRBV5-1 ASSLRQGIAGTDTQY
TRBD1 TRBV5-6 ASSDGTAVVGNTIY
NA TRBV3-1 ASSQGQGPSWPQN
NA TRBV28 ASSFPRVRNQPQH
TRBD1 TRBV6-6 ASTTGGSSYEQY
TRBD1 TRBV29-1 SAGTGQNTGELF
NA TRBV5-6 ASSLVGSAATREDTQY
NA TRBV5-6 ASRAVRGTQY
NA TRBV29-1 SVELAKGSYGYT
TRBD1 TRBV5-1 ASSPDRAETQY
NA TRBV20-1 SARQGAREKLF
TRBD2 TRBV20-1 SAKAGGPRDTQY
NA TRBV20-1 SARDDPNQPQH
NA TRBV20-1 SATVNQETQY
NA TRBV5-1 ASSTDGRNTEAF
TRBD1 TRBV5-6 ASSLGQGLNTEAF
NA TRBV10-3 AISDTGTGPYEQY
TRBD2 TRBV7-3 ASSSRSGLAGIHEQY
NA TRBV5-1 ASSPGRRTDTQY
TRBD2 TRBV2 ASKLLAARGGELF
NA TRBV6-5 ASRFGANVLT